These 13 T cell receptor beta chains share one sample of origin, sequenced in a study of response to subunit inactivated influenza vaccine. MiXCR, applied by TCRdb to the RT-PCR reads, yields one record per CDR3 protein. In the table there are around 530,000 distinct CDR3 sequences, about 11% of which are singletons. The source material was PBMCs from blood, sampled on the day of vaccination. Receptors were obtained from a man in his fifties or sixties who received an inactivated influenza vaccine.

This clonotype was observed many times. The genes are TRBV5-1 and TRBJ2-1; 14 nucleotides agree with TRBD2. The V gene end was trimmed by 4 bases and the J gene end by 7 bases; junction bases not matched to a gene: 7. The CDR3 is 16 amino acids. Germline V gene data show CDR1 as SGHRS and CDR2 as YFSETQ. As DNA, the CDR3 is TGCGCCAGCAGCACCGGGACTAGCGGGAGAGGAAATGAGCAGTTCTTC. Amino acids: CASSTGTSGRGNEQFF. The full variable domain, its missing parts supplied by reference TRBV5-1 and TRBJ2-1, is KAGVTQTPRYLIKTRGQQVTLSCSPISGHRSVSWYQQTPGQGLQFLFEYFSETQRNKGNFPGRFSGRQFSNSRSEMNVSTLELGDSALYLCASSTGTSGRGNEQFFGPGTRLTVL.

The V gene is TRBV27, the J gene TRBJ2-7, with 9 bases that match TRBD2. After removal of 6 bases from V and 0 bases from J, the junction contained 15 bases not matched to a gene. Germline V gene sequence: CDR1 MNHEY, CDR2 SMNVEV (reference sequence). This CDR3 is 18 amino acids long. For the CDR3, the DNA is TGTGCCAGCAGCCGGAACCCTGCTAGCGGGACTCGCTCCTACGAGCAGTACTTC. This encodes CASSRNPASGTRSYEQYF.

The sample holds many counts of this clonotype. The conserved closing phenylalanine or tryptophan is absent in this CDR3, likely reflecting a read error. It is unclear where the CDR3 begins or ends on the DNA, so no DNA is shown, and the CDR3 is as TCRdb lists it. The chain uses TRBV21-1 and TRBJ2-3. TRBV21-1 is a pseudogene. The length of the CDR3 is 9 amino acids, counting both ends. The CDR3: CASSKRPRA.

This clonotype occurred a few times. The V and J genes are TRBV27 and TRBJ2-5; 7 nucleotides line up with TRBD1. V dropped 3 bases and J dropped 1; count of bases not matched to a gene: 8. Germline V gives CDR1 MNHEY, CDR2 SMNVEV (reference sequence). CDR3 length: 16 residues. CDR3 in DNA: TGTGCCAGCAGTTTTTACCCCCGACAGGGCCAAGAGACCCAGTACTTC. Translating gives CASSFYPRQGQETQYF.

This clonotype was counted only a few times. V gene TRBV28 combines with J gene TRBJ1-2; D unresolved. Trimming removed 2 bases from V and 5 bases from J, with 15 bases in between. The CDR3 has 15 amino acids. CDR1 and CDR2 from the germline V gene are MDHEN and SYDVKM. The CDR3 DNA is TGTGCCAGCAGTTTAATGGGTAGGGCCGTTTATGGCTACACCTTC. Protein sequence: CASSLMGRAVYGYTF.

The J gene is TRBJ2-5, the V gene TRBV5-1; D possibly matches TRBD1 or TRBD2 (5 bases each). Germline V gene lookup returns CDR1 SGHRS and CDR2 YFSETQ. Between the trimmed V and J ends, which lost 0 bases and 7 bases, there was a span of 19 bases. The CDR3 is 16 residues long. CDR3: CASSLAGKGQVGTQYF. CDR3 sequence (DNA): TGCGCCAGCAGCTTGGCCGGGAAGGGGCAAGTAGGGACCCAGTACTTC.

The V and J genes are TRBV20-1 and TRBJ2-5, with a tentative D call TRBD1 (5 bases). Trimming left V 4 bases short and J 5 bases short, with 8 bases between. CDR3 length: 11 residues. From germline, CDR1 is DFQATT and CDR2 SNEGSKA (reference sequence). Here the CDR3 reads CSATGLETQYF. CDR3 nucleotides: TGCAGTGCTACAGGGTTGGAGACCCAGTACTTC.

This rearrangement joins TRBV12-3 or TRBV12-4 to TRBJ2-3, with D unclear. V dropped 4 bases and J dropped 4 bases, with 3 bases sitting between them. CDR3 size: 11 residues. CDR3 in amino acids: CASSWADTQYF. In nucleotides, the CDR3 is TGTGCCAGCAGTTGGGCAGATACGCAGTATTTT.

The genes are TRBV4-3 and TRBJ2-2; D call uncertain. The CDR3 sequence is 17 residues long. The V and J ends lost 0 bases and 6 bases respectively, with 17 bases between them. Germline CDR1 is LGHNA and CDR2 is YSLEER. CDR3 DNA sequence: TGCGCCAGCAGCCAAGAGTGGCTCGGGCCCAACTCCGGGGAGCTGTTTTTT. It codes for CASSQEWLGPNSGELFF.

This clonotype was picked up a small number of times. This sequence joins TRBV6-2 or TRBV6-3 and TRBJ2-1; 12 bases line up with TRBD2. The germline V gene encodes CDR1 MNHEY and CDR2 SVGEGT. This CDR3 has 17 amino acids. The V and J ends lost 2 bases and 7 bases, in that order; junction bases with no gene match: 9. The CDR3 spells CASSYGLLAGGGNEQFF. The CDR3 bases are TGTGCCAGCAGTTACGGCCTTCTAGCGGGAGGGGGTAATGAGCAGTTCTTC.

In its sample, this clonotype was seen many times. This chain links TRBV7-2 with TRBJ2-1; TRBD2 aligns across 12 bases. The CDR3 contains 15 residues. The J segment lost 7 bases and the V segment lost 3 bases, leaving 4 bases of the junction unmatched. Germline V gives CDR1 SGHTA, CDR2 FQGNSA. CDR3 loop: CASSLTSGGGNEQFF. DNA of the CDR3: TGTGCCAGCAGCTTGACTAGCGGGGGAGGGAATGAGCAGTTCTTC. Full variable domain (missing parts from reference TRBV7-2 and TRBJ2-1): GAGVSQSPSNKVTEKGKDVELRCDPISGHTALYWYRQSLGQGLEFLIYFQGNSAPDKSGLPSDRFSAERTGGSVSTLTIQRTQQEDSAVYLCASSLTSGGGNEQFFGPGTRLTVL.

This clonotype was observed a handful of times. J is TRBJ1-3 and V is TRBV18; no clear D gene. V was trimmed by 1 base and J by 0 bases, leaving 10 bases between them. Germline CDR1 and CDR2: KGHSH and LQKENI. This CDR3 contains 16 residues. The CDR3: CASSPLEVVSGNTIYF. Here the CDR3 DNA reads TGTGCCAGCTCACCACTGGAAGTTGTCTCTGGAAACACCATATATTTT.

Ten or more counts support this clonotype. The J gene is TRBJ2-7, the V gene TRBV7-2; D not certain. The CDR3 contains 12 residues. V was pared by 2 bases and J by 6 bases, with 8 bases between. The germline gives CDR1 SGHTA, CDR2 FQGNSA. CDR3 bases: TGTGCCAGCAGCTTATTAGCTGCCGAGCAGTACTTC. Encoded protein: CASSLLAAEQYF.